Included here is one T cell receptor beta chain sequence, with context. Its target is not known. The source of the sample is a study of T cells in Graves' hyperthyroidism and ophthalmopathy. Study outcomes and limitations: Prediction of ophthalmopathy progression came a median around 6.5 months pre-onset.

The TCR beta CDR3 regions underwent amplification using RNA transcripts as the source. The HTBI set primed first-round TCR CDR3 RT-PCR. TCRdb redid the calling of the multiplex PCR reads with MiXCR, one entry per CDR3 protein. The table has about 560,000 distinct CDR3 sequences, 16% seen once. With 1 base removed from V and 14 bases from J, the gap between germline ends came to 18 bases. Germline loops: CDR1 DFQATT, CDR2 SNEGSKA (reference sequence). This CDR3 has 14 residues. Researchers defined stable Graves' hyperthyroidism as no ophthalmopathy progression within 18 months. The diagnostic basis comprised clinical symptoms, serum thyroxine and TRAb, thyroid ultrasound and orbital computed tomography.

The sample consisted of blood. The chain carries TRBV20-1 and TRBJ1-6; D is unclear. The sequence derives from a woman younger than 35 with Graves' hyperthyroidism. DNA for the CDR3: TGCAGTGCTAGAGTTGTCGGCGGCCTAATGACCCTCCACTTT. This translates into CSARVVGGLMTLHF.